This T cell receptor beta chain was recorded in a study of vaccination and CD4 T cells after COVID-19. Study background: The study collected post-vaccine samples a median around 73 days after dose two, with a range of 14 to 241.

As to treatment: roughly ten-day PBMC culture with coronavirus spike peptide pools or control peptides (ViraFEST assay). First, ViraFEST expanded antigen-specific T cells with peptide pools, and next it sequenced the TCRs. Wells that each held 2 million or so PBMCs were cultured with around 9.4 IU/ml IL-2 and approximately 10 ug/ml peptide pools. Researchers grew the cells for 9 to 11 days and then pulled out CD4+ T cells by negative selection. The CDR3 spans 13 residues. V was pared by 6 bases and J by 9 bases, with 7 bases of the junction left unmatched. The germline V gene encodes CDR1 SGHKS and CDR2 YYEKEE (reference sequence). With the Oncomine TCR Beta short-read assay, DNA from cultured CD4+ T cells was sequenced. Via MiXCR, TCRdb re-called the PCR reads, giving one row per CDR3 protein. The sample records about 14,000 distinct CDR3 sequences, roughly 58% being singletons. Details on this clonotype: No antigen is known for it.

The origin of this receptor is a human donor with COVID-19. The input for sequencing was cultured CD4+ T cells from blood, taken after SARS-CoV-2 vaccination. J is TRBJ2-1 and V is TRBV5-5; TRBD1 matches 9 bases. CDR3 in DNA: TGTGCCAGCACCATTCCACAGGGGGCTGAGCAGTTCTTC. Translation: CASTIPQGAEQFF.